Listed below are T cell receptor beta chains from one sample, sequenced in a study of shared clonotypes between healthy human individuals. TCRdb's copy holds only in-frame clones and misses some; the assay was immunoSEQ multiplex PCR. Of fewer than 600,000 clones in the sample, more than 75% are singletons; the top ten hold about 13%. The sequencing input was PBMCs. The source of these receptors is a woman aged 40 to 55 in good health. Some clones in this sample may be carry-over from other donors' samples. CDR3s include the opening cysteine and the closing phenylalanine or tryptophan. The D gene is left open where the match is weak. A row's size may be missing; if present it is once, few, many or a size class.

CDR3 DNA	CDR3 protein	D gene	clone size	V gene	J gene
TGTGCCATCAGTGGGGCGAACGGAGCGGGAGACACAGATACGCAGTATTTT	CAISGANGAGDTDTQYF	TRBD2	-	TRBV10-3	TRBJ2-3
TGTGCCAGCAGCCAAGATCTCGCTAGCGGGAGTTACGAGCAGTACTTC	CASSQDLASGSYEQYF	TRBD2	-	TRBV4-2	TRBJ2-7
TGTGCCAGCAGTGAGTCTGGTAATCAGCCCCAGCATTTT	CASSESGNQPQHF	-	-	TRBV6-1	TRBJ1-5
TGCGCCAGCAGCTCCCAGACTAGCGGGAGTGCAGATACGCAGTATTTT	CASSSQTSGSADTQYF	TRBD2	few	TRBV4-3	TRBJ2-3
TGCGCCAGCTCCCCCCCGGACAGTGTATATGGCTACACCTTC	CASSPPDSVYGYTF	-	-	TRBV5-1	TRBJ1-2
TGCGCCAGCAGGAGAGGAGGGGGAGCGAGGAATGAGCAGTTCTTC	CASRRGGGARNEQFF	-	-	TRBV10-2	TRBJ2-1
TGTGCCAGCAGTTTGCGCACGAACACTGAAGCTTTCTTT	CASSLRTNTEAFF	-	-	TRBV28	TRBJ1-1
TGTGCCAGCAGGGGACTAGCGTCCTACGAGCAGTACTTC	CASRGLASYEQYF	TRBD2	few	TRBV2	TRBJ2-7
TGCGCCAGCAGCACTGGAGGGATCGGGCGAAGCTCCTACGAGCAGTACTTC	CASSTGGIGRSSYEQYF	-	-	TRBV5-1	TRBJ2-7
TGTGCCAGCAGTTCGAATTCACCCCTCCACTTT	CASSSNSPLHF	-	many	TRBV28	TRBJ1-6
TGTGCCAGCAGCCTGTCGGAGACCCAGTACTTC	CASSLSETQYF	-	-	TRBV7-2	TRBJ2-5
TGCGCCAGCAGCTTGCAGGCCCAAGAGACCCAGTACTTC	CASSLQAQETQYF	-	once	TRBV5-1	TRBJ2-5
TGTGCCAGCAGCTTTAACGGGGGGCGGACTGAAGCTTTCTTT	CASSFNGGRTEAFF	-	-	TRBV5-4	TRBJ1-1
TGTGCCAGTAGTATAGTGTCACCGGAAAACTCCATTCTTGGCTCCTACGAGCAGTACTTC	CASSIVSPENSILGSYEQYF	-	-	TRBV19	TRBJ2-7
TGCGCCAGCAGCCAAGGCTCCGCTTGGGATCAGCCCCAGCATTTT	CASSQGSAWDQPQHF	-	-	TRBV4-1	TRBJ1-5
TGTGCCAGCAGCCGTAGCGGGAGCCCGACAGATACGCAGTATTTT	CASSRSGSPTDTQYF	TRBD2	-	TRBV7-3	TRBJ2-3
TGCGCCAGCAGCCAGCACGGGACGGTGAACACCGGGGAGCTGTTTTTT	CASSQHGTVNTGELFF	-	-	TRBV4-1	TRBJ2-2
TGTGCCAGCAGTGATTCCAGGGGAGGGGACACTGAAGCTTTCTTT	CASSDSRGGDTEAFF	-	-	TRBV25-1	TRBJ1-1
TGTGCCAGCAGCTCCCATAGGGGGGCCCGGGTGAGCTCCTACAATGAGCAGTTCTTC	CASSSHRGARVSSYNEQFF	-	-	TRBV11-2	TRBJ2-1
TGTGCCAGCTCACCAGACCGGACCAACTACGAGCAGTACTTC	CASSPDRTNYEQYF	-	-	TRBV18	TRBJ2-7
TGTGCCAGCAGCGTGCGTCTACGATCCTACGAGCAGTACTTC	CASSVRLRSYEQYF	-	once	TRBV5-6	TRBJ2-7
TGTGCCAGCAGCCCGCAGTGGGGGGATAATGAAAAACTGTTTTTT	CASSPQWGDNEKLFF	-	once	TRBV11-2	TRBJ1-4
TGTGCCAGCACCCAGGGTCCAGCTAATGAAAAACTGTTTTTT	CASTQGPANEKLFF	-	-	TRBV7-8	TRBJ1-4
TGTGCCAGCAGTTTGGCCCCGAACTCCTACAATGAGCAGTTCTTC	CASSLAPNSYNEQFF	-	-	TRBV28	TRBJ2-1
TGTGCCAGCAGTGCCTTAGCGGGAAGCTACGAGCAGTACTTC	CASSALAGSYEQYF	TRBD2	once	TRBV6-1	TRBJ2-7
TGTGCCAGCAGTGATTTCGGGGGTATGACGGAGGTGGCTTTCTTT	CASSDFGGMTEVAFF	-	-	TRBV6-1	TRBJ1-1
TGTGCCAGCAGCGTAGGGACAGGGTTTGGGGAGCAGTACTTC	CASSVGTGFGEQYF	TRBD1	-	TRBV9	TRBJ2-7
TGTGCCATCAGAACAGGCACAGGGTACAATGAGCAGTTCTTC	CAIRTGTGYNEQFF	-	-	TRBV10-3	TRBJ2-1
TGCGCCAGCAGCCTTCCTTGGAGGAATGAGCAGTTCTTC	CASSLPWRNEQFF	-	-	TRBV5-1	TRBJ2-1
TGTGCCAGCAGGCAAACAGGGAACACCGGGGAGCTGTTTTTT	CASRQTGNTGELFF	-	-	TRBV9	TRBJ2-2